The 8 T cell receptor beta chains reported below all come from one sample, sequenced in a study of T cells in localized non-small cell lung cancer. Here immunoSEQ multiplex PCR was the method, and the copy in TCRdb shows in-frame clones only, minus some. Counted here are about 74,000 clones, roughly 84% occurring once; the ten biggest clones make up under 1.5%. The sample here was peripheral blood, taken before any cancer treatment. The receptors derive from an older female donor with stage I lung adenocarcinoma.

The chain is built from TRBV7-8 and TRBJ1-1; D may be TRBD1 (5 bases). Germline V gene data show CDR1 as SGHVS and CDR2 as FQNEAQ. The CDR3 has 14 amino acids. V gave up 1 base and J gave up 3 bases, with 9 bases separating them. In DNA form, the CDR3 reads TGTGCCAGCAGCTTAGGGGTGGGGGACACTGAAGCTTTCTTT. This sequence encodes CASSLGVGDTEAFF.

The chain is built from TRBV19 and TRBJ2-3; the D gene is possibly TRBD2 (5 bases). Germline V CDR1 and CDR2: LNHDA, SQIVND (reference sequence). This CDR3 region has 15 residues. V lost 6 bases and J lost 2, with 15 bases in between. The CDR3 loop reads CASSVPSRPTDTQYF. DNA of the CDR3: TGTGCCAGTAGCGTTCCTAGCCGCCCCACAGATACGCAGTATTTT.

This sequence joins TRBV4-1 and TRBJ1-1; tentatively, D is TRBD1 (5 bases). Looked up from germline, CDR1 is MGHRA and CDR2 is YSYEKL. V was trimmed by 3 bases and J by 1 base, leaving 6 bases between them. This CDR3 has 13 residues. The chain's CDR3 is CASSQDTNTEAFF. The CDR3 nucleotides are TGCGCCAGCAGCCAGGACACGAACACTGAAGCTTTCTTT.

The CDR3 nucleotides are TGTGCCAGCTCACTTCTCCAGGATGCTTACGAGCAGTACTTC. It is translated as CASSLLQDAYEQYF. The rearrangement uses TRBV18 and TRBJ2-7; no definite D call. V lost 4 bases and J 4 bases, leaving 14 bases between the germline ends. The CDR3 consists of 14 residues. The germline gives CDR1 KGHSH, CDR2 LQKENI.

V usage is TRBV5-6 and J usage is TRBJ2-7, with D possibly matching TRBD2 (5 bases). Trimming removed 1 base at V and 0 bases at J, with 8 bases between. Germline V gene data show CDR1 as SGHDT and CDR2 as YYEEEE. The CDR3 runs 14 residues. The CDR3 bases are TGTGCCAGCAGCTTGTGGACTTACTCCTACGAGCAGTACTTC. This codes for CASSLWTYSYEQYF.

The rearrangement uses TRBV5-1 and TRBJ1-1; TRBD1 aligns across 7 bases. Losses at the gene ends were 7 bases for V and 11 bases for J; bases not matched to a gene: 14. From germline, CDR1 is SGHRS and CDR2 YFSETQ. This CDR3 is built from 13 residues. This CDR3 reads CASSTGTDHVAFF. CDR3 DNA: TGCGCCAGCTCAACGGGGACAGACCATGTTGCTTTCTTT.

This clone occurred a few times. The chain employs TRBV25-1 and TRBJ1-6; D possibly corresponds to TRBD1 (5 bases). The CDR3 has 14 residues. V was trimmed by 3 bases and J by 8 bases, leaving 11 bases between them. Looked up from germline, CDR1 is MGHDK and CDR2 is SYGVNS. CDR3 amino acids: CASSDVRGDSPLHF. The CDR3 DNA sequence: TGTGCCAGCAGTGACGTACGGGGGGATTCACCCCTCCACTTT.

This clone has only a few counts. This chain connects TRBV14 to TRBJ1-4; no clear D. From germline, CDR1 is SGHDN and CDR2 FVKESK. This CDR3 comprises 14 residues. V lost 3 bases and J lost 0, with 5 bases in between. The CDR3 bases are TGTGCCAGCAGCCATATGGCAACTAATGAAAAACTGTTTTTT. Encoded protein: CASSHMATNEKLFF.